The source of this TCR beta chain is a study of blood T cell repertoires in COVID-19. Study background: Samples taken during acute and convalescent COVID-19 were collected in the United States, Italy and Spain.

Trimming cost V 5 bases and J 4 bases, with 11 bases left between them. CDR3 length: 13 residues. CDR1 and CDR2 from the germline V gene are MDHEN and SYDVKM. In the authors' methods: Nucleated cell counts were estimated from reference gene primer amplification. The assay was immunoSEQ multiplex PCR, and TCRdb's table has in-frame clones only and misses some. The V and J calls and clone size were taken over from that table, and D and trimming were inferred from the DNA. Of about 170,000 clones in the sample, 87% were seen once. This TCR came from a man younger than 30 with active or convalescent COVID-19. V is TRBV28 and J is TRBJ1-2; D gene unclear. Sequenced: peripheral blood. The CDR3 region is CASSVTSSYGYTF. The CDR3 bases are TGTGCCAGCAGTGTCACGTCGAGCTATGGCTACACCTTC.